Presented here are 30 T cell receptor beta chains from one specimen sequenced in a study of blood T cell repertoires in COVID-19. Clones were sequenced by immunoSEQ multiplex PCR, and TCRdb holds only the in-frame ones, with some missing. The sample contains 150,000 to 200,000 clones, roughly 90% of which appear only once. Sequencing was performed on peripheral blood. These TCRs come from a man aged 30-40 years with COVID-19, enrolled during active disease.

This chain uses TRBV18 with TRBJ2-7; D gene uncertain. This CDR3 is built from 15 residues. Germline V CDR1 and CDR2: KGHSH, LQKENI. Trimming cost V 4 bases and J 5 bases, with 18 bases left between them. The CDR3 loop reads CASSLNPTSEDEQYF. The CDR3 nucleotides are TGTGCCAGCTCACTTAACCCGACGAGCGAGGACGAGCAGTACTTC.

The chain carries TRBV11-3 and TRBJ2-2; 9 bases agree with TRBD1. This CDR3 is built from 14 residues. J gave up 5 bases and V 4 bases, and 2 bases lay outside the gene matches. Germline CDR1 SGHNT, CDR2 YENEEA. The CDR3: CASSSGQGTGELFF. CDR3 sequence (DNA): TGTGCCAGCAGCTCCGGACAGGGGACCGGGGAGCTGTTTTTT.

The CDR3 sequence is CAIPRLRRSGNTIYF. CDR3 coding DNA: TGTGCCATACCCCGACTCCGGAGGTCTGGAAACACCATATATTTT. The V call is TRBV2, the J call TRBJ1-3; D not certain. Germline V lookup: CDR1 SNHLY, CDR2 FYNNEI. Deletions cut 10 bases from V and 1 base from J, with 17 bases between. The CDR3 consists of 15 residues.

The V gene is TRBV9, the J gene TRBJ1-1; D possibly corresponds to TRBD1 (6 bases). The CDR3 has 14 amino acids. Germline CDR1 and CDR2: SGDLS and YYNGEE. V was pared by 4 bases and J by 3 bases, with 13 bases between. Written as DNA, the CDR3 is TGTGCCAGCAGCATACAGGGATCCGACACTGAAGCTTTCTTT. It codes for CASSIQGSDTEAFF.

The rearrangement uses TRBV4-2 and TRBJ2-7, with 11 bases fitting TRBD2. Trimming took 1 base from V and 0 from J; bases not matched to a gene: 8. The CDR3 contains 18 residues. The germline V gene has CDR1 LGHNA and CDR2 YNFKEQ. The CDR3: CASSQGLAGGLSSYEQYF. The CDR3, as DNA: TGTGCCAGCAGCCAAGGGCTAGCGGGGGGTTTGAGCTCCTACGAGCAGTACTTC.

This clone was counted once. The chain recombines TRBV6-5 with TRBJ1-2, with 7 bases identical to TRBD1. Germline CDR1 reads MNHEY; CDR2 reads SVGAGI. Losses at the gene ends were 7 bases for V and 4 bases for J; bases not matched to a gene: 9. The CDR3 is 14 residues long. In DNA form, the CDR3 reads TGTGCCAGCAAGGGCAGGGGGGTCCTCTATGGCTACACCTTC. The encoded protein is CASKGRGVLYGYTF.

The chain couples TRBV7-9 to TRBJ2-2, with D uncertain. CDR3 length equals 16 residues. V was clipped by 8 bases and J by 2 bases, with 18 bases between them. The germline V gene has CDR1 SEHNR and CDR2 FQNEAQ (reference sequence). As DNA, the CDR3 is TGTGCCAGCCCGCCTGGAGAAAGATACAACACCGGGGAGCTGTTTTTT. Translation: CASPPGERYNTGELFF.

This chain joins TRBV30 and TRBJ1-5; D is unresolved. The CDR3 loop spans 15 amino acids. V lost 4 bases, J lost 2 bases, and 15 bases lay in between. Germline values: CDR1 GTSNPN, CDR2 SVGIG (reference sequence). For the CDR3, the DNA is TGTGCCTGGATCTCGGGTCCCCCTCGCAATCAGCCCCAGCATTTT. This gives the protein CAWISGPPRNQPQHF.

J is TRBJ2-2 and V is TRBV28, with D possibly matching TRBD1 (6 bases). Germline V CDR1 and CDR2: MDHEN, SYDVKM. This CDR3 is built from 16 residues. Trimming removed 4 bases at V and 0 bases at J, with 12 bases between. CDR3 sequence: CASSYGGSTNTGELFF. The CDR3 nucleotides are TGTGCCAGCAGTTATGGGGGCAGCACGAACACCGGGGAGCTGTTTTTT.

This chain links TRBV7-8 with TRBJ1-3; a possible D gene is TRBD1 (5 bases). CDR1 and CDR2 (germline): SGHVS, FQNEAQ. The CDR3 loop spans 15 amino acids. V lost 7 bases to trimming and J lost 4 bases, with 17 bases between them. CDR3 protein: CASTWAQGSGNTIYF. CDR3 nucleotide sequence: TGTGCCAGCACTTGGGCGCAGGGATCCGGAAACACCATATATTTT.

This chain connects TRBV30 to TRBJ1-2; 7 positions match TRBD1. V was clipped by 3 bases and J by 8 bases; unmatched bases: 9. Germline V gives CDR1 GTSNPN, CDR2 SVGIG (reference sequence). The CDR3 extends over 13 amino acids. The CDR3 DNA follows: TGTGCCTGGAGCTGGACAGGCCCATCCGGCTACACCTTC. Its translation: CAWSWTGPSGYTF.

The chain combines TRBV19 with TRBJ1-2; D ambiguous. The V end was cut by 3 bases, the J end by 7 bases, with 21 bases between. From germline, CDR1 is LNHDA and CDR2 SQIVND (reference sequence). This CDR3 is 16 amino acids long. CDR3 coding DNA: TGTGCCAGTAGTATTCCCCGGACGGCTAGCTCGGGTGGCTACACCTTC. Its translation: CASSIPRTASSGGYTF. Full variable domain (missing parts from reference TRBV19 and TRBJ1-2): DGGITQSPKYLFRKEGQNVTLSCEQNLNHDAMYWYRQDPGQGLRLIYYSQIVNDFQKGDIAEGYSVSREKKESFPLTVTSAQKNPTAFYLCASSIPRTASSGGYTFGSGTRLTVV.

This rearrangement joins TRBV6-5 to TRBJ2-7, with 7 bases identical to TRBD1. Germline assignment: CDR1 MNHEY and CDR2 SVGAGI. With V trimmed by 2 bases and J by 2 bases, 3 bases remained unmatched. This CDR3 is 14 amino acids long. The chain's CDR3 is CASSYEQGAYEQYF. CDR3 nucleotide sequence: TGTGCCAGCAGTTACGAGCAGGGGGCCTACGAGCAGTACTTC.

The rearrangement joins TRBV3-1 (or the pseudogene TRBV3-2) to TRBJ1-6; possible D gene TRBD1, 5 bases. Germline V CDR1 and CDR2: LGHDT, YNNKEL (reference sequence). The CDR3 runs to 14 residues. V gave up 3 bases and J gave up 10 bases, with 13 bases separating them. The CDR3 DNA reads TGTGCCAGCAGCCAGACCGTCAGGGAATCACCCCTCCACTTT. Its protein product is CASSQTVRESPLHF.

The rearrangement links TRBV6-6 to TRBJ2-5; possibly TRBD2 for D (5 bases). Germline V gene lookup returns CDR1 MNHNY and CDR2 SVGAGI (reference sequence). The length of the CDR3 is 14 residues. The V gene lost 5 bases and the J gene lost 4 bases, with 14 bases spanning the gap. CDR3 sequence reads: CASSPLDRGETQYF. The CDR3 DNA reads as TGTGCCAGCAGTCCACTAGATCGGGGAGAGACCCAGTACTTC.

The chain couples TRBV5-1 to TRBJ2-3; tentatively, D is TRBD2 (5 bases). V was cut by 2 bases and J by 2 bases, with 12 bases left in between. Germline loops: CDR1 SGHRS, CDR2 YFSETQ. There are 15 residues in the CDR3. The CDR3 sequence is CASSLPLGDTDTQYF. In DNA form, the CDR3 reads TGCGCCAGCAGCTTACCCCTCGGGGACACAGATACGCAGTATTTT.

The chain uses TRBV7-3 and TRBJ2-6; 10 bases line up with TRBD1. The CDR3 extends over 18 amino acids. Germline assignment: CDR1 SGHTA and CDR2 FQGTGA. The V gene end was trimmed by 5 bases and the J gene end by 1 base; junction bases not matched to a gene: 8. The CDR3 here is CASSPSTGGVSGANVLTF. Written as DNA, the CDR3 is TGTGCCAGCAGCCCATCGACAGGGGGCGTTTCTGGGGCCAACGTCCTGACTTTC.

The V call is TRBV2, the J call TRBJ2-6, with D perhaps TRBD1 (5 bases). The V gene lost 6 bases and the J gene lost 0 bases, with 18 bases spanning the gap. This CDR3 has 18 residues. CDR1 is SNHLY and CDR2 is FYNNEI in the germline V gene. The CDR3 DNA is TGTGCCAGCAGCGACTTCAGGGCCCCCTACTCTGGGGCCAACGTCCTGACTTTC. The encoded protein is CASSDFRAPYSGANVLTF.

The J gene is TRBJ1-2, the V gene TRBV28; no clear D. CDR3 length equals 15 residues. Germline-derived CDR1 and CDR2 are MDHEN and SYDVKM. V lost 1 base and J lost 5, with 14 bases in between. The CDR3 DNA reads TGTGCCAGCAGTTTATTGGCTCCTGACAAGTATGGCTACACCTTC. Protein product: CASSLLAPDKYGYTF.

The genes are TRBV10-1 and TRBJ2-1; 9 bases match TRBD2. This CDR3 contains 14 residues. Germline trimming cut 9 bases from V and 5 bases from J; bases unmatched to any gene: 8. Germline V gene lookup returns CDR1 WNHNN and CDR2 SYGVQD (reference sequence). CDR3: CARNGWTSDNEQFF. CDR3 in DNA: TGCGCCAGAAACGGGTGGACTAGCGACAATGAGCAGTTCTTC.

The chain combines TRBV6-2 or TRBV6-3 with TRBJ2-7; maybe TRBD1 (5 bases). The germline CDR1 and CDR2 sequences are MNHEY and SVGEGT. The CDR3 loop spans 15 amino acids. With 2 bases removed from V and 3 bases from J, the gap between germline ends came to 14 bases. The CDR3 DNA is TGTGCCAGCAGTTACCCAGCTAGGGGTCTCTACGAGCAGTACTTC. Residues: CASSYPARGLYEQYF.

The chain is built from TRBV9 and TRBJ1-1; tentatively, D is TRBD1 (5 bases). The CDR3 is 14 residues long. Trimming stripped 6 bases from V and 1 base from J, with 13 bases between. Germline V lookup: CDR1 SGDLS, CDR2 YYNGEE. The CDR3 region is CASNGGGSNTEAFF. CDR3 sequence (DNA): TGTGCCAGCAACGGCGGGGGATCGAACACTGAAGCTTTCTTT.

The rearrangement links TRBV27 to TRBJ1-1, with D hard to call. V was shortened by 3 bases and J by 1 base, with 9 bases between the two germline ends. Germline lookup yields CDR1 MNHEY and CDR2 SMNVEV (reference sequence). CDR3 length: 14 amino acids. CDR3 sequence: CASSFAARNTEAFF. CDR3 nucleotide sequence: TGTGCCAGCAGTTTTGCAGCTAGGAACACTGAAGCTTTCTTT.

The chain couples TRBV2 to TRBJ1-1; TRBD1 agrees at 10 bases. Trimming cost V 6 bases and J 4 bases; bases outside gene matches: 2. The CDR3 runs 13 residues. The germline V gene has CDR1 SNHLY and CDR2 FYNNEI. This CDR3 reads CASSRDRGTEAFF. The DNA for the CDR3 is TGTGCCAGCAGCAGGGACAGGGGCACTGAAGCTTTCTTT.

This chain joins TRBV19 and TRBJ2-2; 10 nucleotides match TRBD2. Trimming at V came to 7 bases and at J to 2 bases, leaving 10 bases not matched to a gene. The CDR3 runs 17 residues. CDR1 is LNHDA and CDR2 is SQIVND in the germline V gene (reference sequence). For the CDR3, the DNA is TGTGCCAGTAATCCAGGAAGCGGGAGGGCCAACACCGGGGAGCTGTTTTTT. Translating gives CASNPGSGRANTGELFF. Variable domain in full (rest from reference TRBV19 and TRBJ2-2): DGGITQSPKYLFRKEGQNVTLSCEQNLNHDAMYWYRQDPGQGLRLIYYSQIVNDFQKGDIAEGYSVSREKKESFPLTVTSAQKNPTAFYLCASNPGSGRANTGELFFGEGSRLTVL.

This clone came up once. The chain joins TRBV5-1 to TRBJ2-5; TRBD2 is a possible D gene (6 bases). The V end was cut by 1 base, the J end by 4 bases, with 8 bases between. Germline CDR1 reads SGHRS; CDR2 reads YFSETQ. The CDR3 is 13 residues long. The CDR3 here is CASSLLGGETQYF. The DNA of the CDR3 is TGCGCCAGCAGCTTGCTCGGGGGAGAGACCCAGTACTTC.

The CDR3 coding sequence is TGTGCCAGCAGCTGGACAGGGACAGATACGCAGTATTTT. It yields the protein CASSWTGTDTQYF. The chain has TRBV6-5 and TRBJ2-3, with 8 positions matching TRBD1. Germline trimming cut 6 bases from V and 3 bases from J; bases unmatched to any gene: 2. The CDR3 sequence is 13 residues long. From germline, CDR1 is MNHEY and CDR2 SVGAGI.

This chain connects TRBV18 to TRBJ1-5; D is perhaps TRBD1 (6 bases). Trimming took 3 bases from V and 6 from J, leaving 15 bases between them. Germline assignment: CDR1 KGHSH and CDR2 LQKENI. The CDR3 spans 15 residues. The CDR3 DNA follows: TGTGCCAGCTCACCGCAAGGGGGAGGGGGTCAGCCCCAGCATTTT. It codes for CASSPQGGGGQPQHF.

The genes are TRBV4-3 and TRBJ2-2; D unclear. The CDR3 runs 19 residues. Germline values: CDR1 LGHNA, CDR2 YSLEER. The V gene lost 0 bases and the J gene lost 0 bases, with 17 bases spanning the gap. CDR3 coding DNA: TGCGCCAGCAGCCAAGATACTTTTAGAGTTTTCGCGAACACCGGGGAGCTGTTTTTT. Translated, it gives CASSQDTFRVFANTGELFF.

V and J are TRBV24-1 and TRBJ1-1, with no clear D. There are 14 residues in the CDR3. Per the germline V gene, CDR1 is KGHDR and CDR2 is SFDVKD. V shed 4 bases and J shed 10 bases, with 18 bases lying between them. CDR3 bases: TGTGCCACCAGTGACCTTTCAAGAGGGTTGGGAGCTTTCTTT. This translates into CATSDLSRGLGAFF.